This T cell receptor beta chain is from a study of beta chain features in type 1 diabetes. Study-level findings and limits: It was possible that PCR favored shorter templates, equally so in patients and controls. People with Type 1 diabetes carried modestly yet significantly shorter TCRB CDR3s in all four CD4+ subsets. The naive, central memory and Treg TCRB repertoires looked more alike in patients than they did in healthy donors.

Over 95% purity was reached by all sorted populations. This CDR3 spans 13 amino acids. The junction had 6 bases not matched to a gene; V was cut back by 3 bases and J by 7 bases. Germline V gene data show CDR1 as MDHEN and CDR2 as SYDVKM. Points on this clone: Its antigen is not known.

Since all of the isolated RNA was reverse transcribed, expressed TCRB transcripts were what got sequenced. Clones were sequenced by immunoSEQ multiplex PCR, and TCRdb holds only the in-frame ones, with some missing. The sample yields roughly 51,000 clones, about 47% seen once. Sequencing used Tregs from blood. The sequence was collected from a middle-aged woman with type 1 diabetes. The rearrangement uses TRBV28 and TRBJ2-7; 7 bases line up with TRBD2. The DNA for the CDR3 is TGTGCCAGCAGTTTCCCCGCCGGGGGGGAGCAGTACTTC. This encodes CASSFPAGGEQYF.